The 27 T cell receptor beta chains presented below share a single source sample, sequenced in a study of PD-1 blockade in mismatch repair-deficient tumors. Assay: immunoSEQ multiplex PCR; the TCRdb copy retains only in-frame clones and omits some. The table includes roughly 130,000 clones, approximately 91% detected once. The sample consisted of peripheral blood, taken just over 70 weeks after starting pembrolizumab. The receptors here all came from an adult with mismatch repair-deficient cancer.

The chain is built from TRBV30 and TRBJ2-1; D uncertain. Trimming pared 1 base from V and 7 bases from J, leaving 14 bases between. This CDR3 region has 14 residues. Germline CDR1 and CDR2: GTSNPN and SVGIG (reference sequence). CDR3 in amino acids: CAWSERLDGNEQFF. The CDR3 DNA is TGTGCCTGGAGTGAACGGCTAGATGGGAATGAGCAGTTCTTC.

The chain couples TRBV28 to TRBJ2-7; 8 nucleotides match TRBD1. The length of the CDR3 is 19 residues. V trimming: 4 bases; J trimming: 3 bases; junction bases outside the gene matches: 20. Germline V lookup: CDR1 MDHEN, CDR2 SYDVKM. CDR3 loop: CASSSRVRRTGPGNYEQYF. The CDR3 nucleotides read TGTGCCAGCAGTTCTCGGGTAAGAAGGACAGGGCCAGGGAACTACGAGCAGTACTTC.

This chain joins TRBV4-1 and TRBJ1-2; a possible D gene is TRBD1 (6 bases). V was cut by 4 bases and J by 4 bases, with 22 bases left in between. Germline CDR1 and CDR2: MGHRA and YSYEKL. The CDR3 contains 17 residues. The CDR3: CASSPWSAGVRGYGYTF. CDR3 sequence (DNA): TGCGCCAGCAGCCCCTGGTCGGCAGGGGTGAGGGGCTATGGCTACACCTTC.

The chain joins TRBV27 to TRBJ2-2; tentatively, D is TRBD1 or TRBD2 (5 bases each). The CDR3 runs 14 residues. Trimming took off 3 bases at V and 2 bases at J, with 7 bases between the two ends. CDR1 is MNHEY and CDR2 is SMNVEV in the germline V gene (reference sequence). CDR3 sequence: CASSLRGNTGELFF. The CDR3 DNA sequence: TGTGCCAGCAGTTTGAGGGGAAACACCGGGGAGCTGTTTTTT.

CDR3 DNA sequence: TGCGCCAGCAATCGGGGAGGGGGAGACAGGGCAGAGACCCAGTACTTC. It encodes CASNRGGGDRAETQYF. This chain links TRBV5-1 with TRBJ2-5; D is tentatively TRBD1 or TRBD2 (7 bases each). The CDR3 has 16 residues. V was cut by 6 bases and J by 4 bases, with 22 bases left in between. The germline gives CDR1 SGHRS, CDR2 YFSETQ.

This chain joins TRBV10-3 and TRBJ2-7, with 8 bases identical to TRBD1. The junction had 9 bases not matched to a gene; V was cut back by 4 bases and J by 4 bases. This CDR3 contains 15 residues. Germline CDR1 and CDR2: ENHRY and SYGVKD. The CDR3 sequence is CAISGGQEVGYEQYF. CDR3 sequence (DNA): TGTGCCATCAGTGGGGGACAGGAGGTCGGGTACGAGCAGTACTTC.

The chain combines TRBV29-1 with TRBJ2-1, with 9 bases aligning to TRBD2. CDR3 size: 18 residues. Germline CDR1 and CDR2: SQVTM and ANQGSEA. The V gene end was trimmed by 7 bases and the J gene end by 6 bases; junction bases not matched to a gene: 22. The CDR3 coding sequence is TGCAGCGCCTATGAAGAGGTTAGCGGGAGCCAGCGGCTCAATGAGCAGTTCTTC. Amino acid sequence: CSAYEEVSGSQRLNEQFF.

This chain links TRBV5-6 with TRBJ1-2, with D possibly TRBD1 on 5 matching bases. The CDR3 is 14 amino acids. The V gene lost 0 bases and the J gene lost 7 bases, with 13 bases spanning the gap. Germline loops: CDR1 SGHDT, CDR2 YYEEEE. DNA for the CDR3: TGTGCCAGCAGCTTGGTTCAGGGTACGGGTGGCTACACCTTC. Protein sequence: CASSLVQGTGGYTF.

The rearrangement uses TRBV7-9 and TRBJ1-1; maybe TRBD1 (6 bases). Trimming stripped 5 bases from V and 6 bases from J, with 10 bases between. The germline V gene encodes CDR1 SEHNR and CDR2 FQNEAQ (reference sequence). The CDR3 loop spans 12 amino acids. The CDR3 sequence is CASSPRGPEAFF. In DNA, the CDR3 is TGTGCCAGCAGCCCCAGGGGCCCTGAAGCTTTCTTT.

This sequence joins TRBV5-6 and TRBJ2-5; D gene unclear. Deletions cut 1 base from V and 1 base from J, with 8 bases between. CDR1 and CDR2 from the germline V gene are SGHDT and YYEEEE. CDR3 length: 14 amino acids. The CDR3 DNA reads TGTGCCAGCAGCTTGCTGCCAGCCCAAGAGACCCAGTACTTC. It codes for CASSLLPAQETQYF.

The chain combines TRBV7-2 with TRBJ2-3, with TRBD2 matching 9 bases. The CDR3 length is 18 residues. Trimming at V came to 1 base and at J to 1 base, leaving 9 bases not matched to a gene. CDR1 and CDR2 (germline): SGHTA, FQGNSA. CDR3 sequence (DNA): TGTGCCAGCAGCTTAGGTAGCGGGAGAGTGGCTGGCACAGATACGCAGTATTTT. The encoded protein is CASSLGSGRVAGTDTQYF.

The J gene is TRBJ2-7, the V gene TRBV19; D call uncertain. CDR1 LNHDA and CDR2 SQIVND come from the germline V gene (reference sequence). The V end lost 3 bases, the J end lost 1 base, and 10 bases lay between the germline ends. This CDR3 comprises 14 residues. CDR3 in DNA: TGTGCCAGTAGTATCGGGCAGAGATCCTACGAGCAGTACTTC. The encoded protein is CASSIGQRSYEQYF. The entire variable domain, with the rest obtained from reference TRBV19 and TRBJ2-7, is as follows: DGGITQSPKYLFRKEGQNVTLSCEQNLNHDAMYWYRQDPGQGLRLIYYSQIVNDFQKGDIAEGYSVSREKKESFPLTVTSAQKNPTAFYLCASSIGQRSYEQYFGPGTRLTVT.

This sequence joins TRBV5-8 and TRBJ2-7; D unclear. The V gene's germline CDR1 is SGHTS and CDR2 YDEGEE. Trimming shortened V by 3 bases and J by 3 bases, and 10 bases separated the two germline ends. The length of the CDR3 is 13 residues. CDR3 region: CASSYNRNYEQYF. The CDR3 nucleotides are TGTGCCAGCAGCTATAACAGAAACTACGAGCAGTACTTC. The full variable domain, completed using reference TRBV5-8 and TRBJ2-7, is EAGVTQSPTHLIKTRGQQATLRCSPISGHTSVYWYQQALGLGLQFLLWYDEGEERNRGNFPPRFSGRQFPNYSSELNVNALELEDSALYLCASSYNRNYEQYFGPGTRLTVT.

This chain connects TRBV7-2 to TRBJ2-7; a possible D gene is TRBD1 (5 bases). CDR1 and CDR2 from the germline V gene are SGHTA and FQGNSA. The CDR3 length is 15 residues. Trimming stripped 3 bases from V and 7 bases from J, with 19 bases between. The CDR3 DNA reads as TGTGCCAGCAGCTTGGCGACAGTTGGGTTTGGGGAGCAGTACTTC. Translating it yields CASSLATVGFGEQYF.

J is TRBJ2-1 and V is TRBV27; 7 positions agree with TRBD1. Germline loops: CDR1 MNHEY, CDR2 SMNVEV (reference sequence). V gave up 7 bases and J gave up 0 bases; unmatched junction bases: 15. The CDR3 runs to 18 residues. DNA for the CDR3: TGTGCCAGCAAACTATCACAGGGGAGCGCCAGCTCCTACAATGAGCAGTTCTTC. Encoded protein: CASKLSQGSASSYNEQFF.

CDR3 bases: TGCAGCGTTGAAGCAGAGACGTTTACTAACTATGGCTACACCTTC. Encoded protein: CSVEAETFTNYGYTF. The chain uses TRBV29-1 and TRBJ1-2; D call uncertain. This CDR3 region has 15 residues. Germline V gene data show CDR1 as SQVTM and CDR2 as ANQGSEA. Trimming took off 1 base at V and 0 bases at J, with 12 bases between the two ends.

Only one count was recorded for this clone. The chain links TRBV5-5 to TRBJ2-7; TRBD2 matches 9 bases. The germline gives CDR1 SGHKS, CDR2 YYEKEE (reference sequence). The CDR3 runs 15 residues. Germline trimming cut 4 bases from V and 0 bases from J; bases unmatched to any gene: 5. This CDR3 reads CASSGGRANSYEQYF. The CDR3 region has the DNA TGTGCCAGCAGCGGCGGGAGGGCGAACTCCTACGAGCAGTACTTC.

CDR3 amino acids: CASMAGGGYNEQFF. CDR3 nucleotide sequence: TGCGCCAGCATGGCGGGAGGGGGTTACAATGAGCAGTTCTTC. V gene TRBV5-1 combines with J gene TRBJ2-1, with 9 nucleotides matching TRBD2. V shed 6 bases, J shed 4 bases, and the junction held 5 bases outside the gene matches. Germline CDR1 is SGHRS and CDR2 is YFSETQ. CDR3 length: 14 amino acids.

The chain has TRBV6-1 and TRBJ2-6, with 8 nucleotides matching TRBD1. The CDR3 runs 19 residues. Germline lookup yields CDR1 MNHNS and CDR2 SASEGT. Trimming removed 2 bases from V and 2 bases from J; junction bases left unmatched: 11. For the CDR3, the DNA is TGTGCCAGCAGTGAACTGGGGACAGGTTTACAAACTGGGGCCAACGTCCTGACTTTC. This codes for CASSELGTGLQTGANVLTF.

The chain recombines TRBV30 with TRBJ1-1, with D possibly being TRBD1 (6 bases). This CDR3 has 13 residues. Germline V CDR1 and CDR2: GTSNPN, SVGIG (reference sequence). Trimming shortened V by 2 bases and J by 8 bases, and 15 bases separated the two germline ends. The CDR3 DNA sequence: TGTGCCTGGAGTCAGTGGGGGGCGCGGGAAGCTTTCTTT. Translation gives CAWSQWGAREAFF.

The chain uses TRBV19 and TRBJ2-7, with D uncertain. The germline V gene has CDR1 LNHDA and CDR2 SQIVND (reference sequence). CDR3 length: 13 residues. The ends were cut back, 3 bases at V and 3 bases at J, with 9 bases in the middle. Written as DNA, the CDR3 is TGTGCCAGTAGTATTGGGTCAGACTACGAGCAGTACTTC. It codes for CASSIGSDYEQYF.

This clone occurred once. This chain joins TRBV6-6 and TRBJ2-1; tentative D call: TRBD2 (5 bases). CDR1 and CDR2 from the germline V gene are MNHNY and SVGAGI (reference sequence). The CDR3 is 15 residues long. Trimming pared 3 bases from V and 1 base from J, leaving 10 bases between. In nucleotides, the CDR3 is TGTGCCAGCAGTTATGGGGAGAGGTCCTACAATGAGCAGTTCTTC. Translation gives CASSYGERSYNEQFF.

The table lists this clone with a few counts. The chain links TRBV19 to TRBJ2-5, with D perhaps TRBD1 (5 bases). The CDR3 consists of 15 residues. Per germline, CDR1 LNHDA and CDR2 SQIVND (reference sequence). Between the trimmed V and J ends, which lost 7 bases and 4 bases, there was a span of 19 bases. In DNA form, the CDR3 reads TGTGCCAGTAAGCTCCAGGGTGGGGCGCGAGAGACCCAGTACTTC. Protein sequence: CASKLQGGARETQYF.

V is TRBV6-5 and J is TRBJ2-7, with D possibly matching TRBD2 (5 bases). This CDR3 has 14 amino acids. The ends were cut back, 6 bases at V and 5 bases at J, with 17 bases in the middle. CDR1 and CDR2 (germline): MNHEY, SVGAGI. CDR3 coding DNA: TGTGCCAGCAGCCCAGGTGGTCTCGGGAACGAGCAGTACTTC. Its protein product is CASSPGGLGNEQYF.

The genes are TRBV4-2 and TRBJ2-1; D possibly matches TRBD1 or TRBD2 (5 bases each). Germline CDR1 and CDR2: LGHNA and YNFKEQ. Trimming shortened V by 4 bases and J by 1 base, and 20 bases separated the two germline ends. The CDR3 extends over 18 amino acids. This chain's CDR3 is CASSRTGTPGMSYNEQFF. The CDR3 DNA is TGTGCCAGCAGCCGAACCGGGACCCCAGGAATGTCCTACAATGAGCAGTTCTTC.

The table lists this clone with a few counts. The chain recombines TRBV5-1 with TRBJ2-7; unclear D gene. Trimming took off 3 bases at V and 6 bases at J, with 10 bases between the two ends. Germline V gene sequence: CDR1 SGHRS, CDR2 YFSETQ. The CDR3 sequence is 12 residues long. This CDR3 is CASSSPIGEQYF. CDR3 DNA: TGCGCCAGCAGCTCTCCGATAGGCGAGCAGTACTTC.

The J gene is TRBJ1-1, the V gene TRBV19; TRBD1 might be the D (5 bases). Germline values: CDR1 LNHDA, CDR2 SQIVND (reference sequence). V was pared by 3 bases and J by 10 bases, with 18 bases between. The CDR3 length is 14 residues. DNA for the CDR3: TGTGCCAGTAGTATTATTGGAGGGACCGAGGGAGCTTTCTTT. Amino acids: CASSIIGGTEGAFF.